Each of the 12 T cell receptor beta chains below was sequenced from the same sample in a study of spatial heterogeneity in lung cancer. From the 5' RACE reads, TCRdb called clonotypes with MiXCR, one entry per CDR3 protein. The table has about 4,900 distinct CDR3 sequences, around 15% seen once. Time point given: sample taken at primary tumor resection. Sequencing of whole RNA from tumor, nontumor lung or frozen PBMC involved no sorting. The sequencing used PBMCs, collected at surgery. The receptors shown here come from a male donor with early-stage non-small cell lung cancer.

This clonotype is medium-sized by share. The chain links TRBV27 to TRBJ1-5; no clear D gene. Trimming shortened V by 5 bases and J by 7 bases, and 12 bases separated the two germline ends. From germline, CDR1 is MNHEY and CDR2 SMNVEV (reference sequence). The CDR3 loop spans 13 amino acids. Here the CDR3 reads CASSAAGGQPQHF. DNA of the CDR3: TGTGCCAGCAGTGCAGCGGGTGGACAGCCCCAGCATTTT.

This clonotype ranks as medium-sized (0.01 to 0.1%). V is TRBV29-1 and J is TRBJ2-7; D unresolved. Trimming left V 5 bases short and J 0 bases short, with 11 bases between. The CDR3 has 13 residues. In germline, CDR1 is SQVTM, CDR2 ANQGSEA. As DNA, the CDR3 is TGCAGCGTTTTTTCCGAGAACTCCTACGAGCAGTACTTC. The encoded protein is CSVFSENSYEQYF.

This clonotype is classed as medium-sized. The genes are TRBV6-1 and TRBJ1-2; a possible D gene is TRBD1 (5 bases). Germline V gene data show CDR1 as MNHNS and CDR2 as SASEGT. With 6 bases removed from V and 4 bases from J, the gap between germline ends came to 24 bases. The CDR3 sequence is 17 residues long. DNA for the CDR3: TGTGCCAGCAGGACCTCACTAATAGGGGACGGACCCTATGGCTACACCTTC. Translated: CASRTSLIGDGPYGYTF.

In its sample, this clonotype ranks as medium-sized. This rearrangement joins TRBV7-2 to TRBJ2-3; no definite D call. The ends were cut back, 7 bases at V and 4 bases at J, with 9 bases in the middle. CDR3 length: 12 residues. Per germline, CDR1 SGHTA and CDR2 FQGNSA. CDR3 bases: TGTGCCAGCACCTCCTGGGCAGATACGCAGTATTTT. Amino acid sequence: CASTSWADTQYF. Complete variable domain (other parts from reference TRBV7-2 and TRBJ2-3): GAGVSQSPSNKVTEKGKDVELRCDPISGHTALYWYRQSLGQGLEFLIYFQGNSAPDKSGLPSDRFSAERTGGSVSTLTIQRTQQEDSAVYLCASTSWADTQYFGPGTRLTVL.

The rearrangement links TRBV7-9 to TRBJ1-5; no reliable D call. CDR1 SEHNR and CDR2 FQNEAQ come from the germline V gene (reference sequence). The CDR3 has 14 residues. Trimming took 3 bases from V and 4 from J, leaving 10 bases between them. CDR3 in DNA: TGTGCCAGCAGCTTTGGGCAGTTGAATCAGCCCCAGCATTTT. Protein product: CASSFGQLNQPQHF.

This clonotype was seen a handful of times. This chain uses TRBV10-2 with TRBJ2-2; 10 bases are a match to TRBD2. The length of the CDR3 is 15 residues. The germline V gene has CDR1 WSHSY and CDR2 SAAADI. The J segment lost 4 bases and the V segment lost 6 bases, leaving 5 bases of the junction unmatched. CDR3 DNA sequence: TGCGCCAGCAGAAGCGGGGGGGCCACCACCGGGGAGCTGTTTTTT. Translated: CASRSGGATTGELFF.

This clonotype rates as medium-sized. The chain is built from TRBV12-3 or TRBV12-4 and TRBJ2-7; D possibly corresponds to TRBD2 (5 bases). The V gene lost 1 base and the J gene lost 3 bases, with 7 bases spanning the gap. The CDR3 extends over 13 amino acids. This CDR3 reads CASSLGGDYEQYF. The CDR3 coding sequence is TGTGCCAGCAGTTTAGGGGGAGACTACGAGCAGTACTTC.

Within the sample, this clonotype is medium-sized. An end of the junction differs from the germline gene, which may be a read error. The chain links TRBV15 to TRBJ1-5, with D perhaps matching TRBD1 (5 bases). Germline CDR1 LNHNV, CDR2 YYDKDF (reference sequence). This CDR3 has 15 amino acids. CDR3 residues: CATNRDLGGNQPQHF. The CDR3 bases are TGTGCCACCAACAGAGATTTGGGGGGGAATCAGCCCCAGCATTTT.

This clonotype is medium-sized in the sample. The CDR3 region has the DNA TGTGCCAGCAGCCCAGTCTTAAACACCGGGGAGCTGTTTTTT. Amino acids: CASSPVLNTGELFF. The chain carries TRBV14 and TRBJ2-2; D uncertain. V was shortened by 4 bases and J by 2 bases, with 8 bases between the two germline ends. Germline loops: CDR1 SGHDN, CDR2 FVKESK. CDR3 length: 14 amino acids.

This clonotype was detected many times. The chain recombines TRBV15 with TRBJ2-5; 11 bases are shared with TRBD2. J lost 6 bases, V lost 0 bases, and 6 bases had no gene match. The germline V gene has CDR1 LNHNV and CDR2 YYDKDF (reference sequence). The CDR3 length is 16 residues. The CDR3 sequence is CATSRDRASGGKTQYF. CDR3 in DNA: TGTGCCACCAGCAGAGATAGGGCTAGCGGGGGGAAGACCCAGTACTTC.

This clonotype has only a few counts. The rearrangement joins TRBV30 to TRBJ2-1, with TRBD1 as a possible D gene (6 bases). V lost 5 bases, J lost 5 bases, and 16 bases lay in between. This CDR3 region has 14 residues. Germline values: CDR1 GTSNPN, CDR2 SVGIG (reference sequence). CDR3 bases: TGTGCCTGGGGACACGGGACATACAACAATGAGCAGTTCTTC. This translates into CAWGHGTYNNEQFF. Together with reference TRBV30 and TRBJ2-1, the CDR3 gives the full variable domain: SQTIHQWPATLVQPVGSPLSLECTVEGTSNPNLYWYRQAAGRGLQLLFYSVGIGQISSEVPQNLSASRPQDRQFILSSKKLLLSDSGFYLCAWGHGTYNNEQFFGPGTRLTVL.

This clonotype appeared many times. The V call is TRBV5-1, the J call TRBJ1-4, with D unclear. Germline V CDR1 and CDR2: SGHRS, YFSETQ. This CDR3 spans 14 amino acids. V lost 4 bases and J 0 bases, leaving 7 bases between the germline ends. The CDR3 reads CASSRGATNEKLFF. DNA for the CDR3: TGCGCCAGCAGCCGCGGTGCAACTAATGAAAAACTGTTTTTT.